Presented here are 28 T cell receptor beta chains from one specimen sequenced in a study of blood T cell repertoires in COVID-19. Clones were sequenced by immunoSEQ multiplex PCR, and TCRdb holds only the in-frame ones, with some missing. The data show under 250,000 clones, about 79% seen once. The sequencing sample was made of peripheral blood. The receptors stem from a man in his forties or fifties with active or convalescent COVID-19.

V gene TRBV30 combines with J gene TRBJ2-1; possibly TRBD2 for D (7 bases). The V end lost 4 bases, the J end lost 2 bases, and 18 bases lay between the germline ends. The CDR3 runs 16 residues. The V gene's germline CDR1 is GTSNPN and CDR2 SVGIG (reference sequence). The CDR3 DNA sequence: TGTGCCTGGAATTCTACCGGGGGGCACACCTACAATGAGCAGTTCTTC. It is translated as CAWNSTGGHTYNEQFF.

The V call is TRBV18, the J call TRBJ1-3; D is possibly TRBD1 (6 bases). Germline assignment: CDR1 KGHSH and CDR2 LQKENI. V shed 3 bases and J shed 4 bases, with 25 bases lying between them. The CDR3 is 19 residues long. The chain's CDR3 is CASSPSEGQSFRAGNTIYF. CDR3 coding DNA: TGTGCCAGCTCACCCTCCGAGGGACAATCCTTCAGGGCAGGAAACACCATATATTTT.

The chain carries TRBV6-1 and TRBJ2-7; 7 bases are shared with TRBD2. The trim removed 4 bases at V and 0 bases at J, leaving 9 bases unmatched. Germline V gives CDR1 MNHNS, CDR2 SASEGT. This CDR3 comprises 16 residues. The CDR3 sequence: CASSARGRAGSYEQYF. CDR3 in DNA: TGTGCCAGCAGTGCACGAGGGAGGGCAGGCTCCTACGAGCAGTACTTC.

The chain has TRBV5-1 and TRBJ2-1; D is unresolved. This CDR3 contains 11 residues. CDR1 and CDR2 from the germline V gene are SGHRS and YFSETQ. V was pared by 0 bases and J by 9 bases, with 4 bases between. For the CDR3, the DNA is TGCGCCAGCAGCTTGGCCGGTGAGCAGTTCTTC. Protein: CASSLAGEQFF.

This chain joins TRBV11-2 and TRBJ1-3; D is unresolved. V was clipped by 1 base and J by 7 bases, with 11 bases between them. Germline CDR1 reads SGHAT; CDR2 reads FQNNGV. The CDR3 sequence is 14 residues long. The CDR3 nucleotides are TGTGCCAGCAGCTTAGGAGGGATTAGCAACACCATATATTTT. Translating gives CASSLGGISNTIYF.

The chain links TRBV6-6 to TRBJ2-1; TRBD1 agrees at 12 bases. Germline CDR1 reads MNHNY; CDR2 reads SVGAGI (reference sequence). The CDR3 contains 17 residues. V lost 5 bases, J lost 0 bases, and 5 bases stayed unmatched. CDR3 coding DNA: TGTGCCAGCAGTCCGGGACAGGGGGCGAGCTCCTACAATGAGCAGTTCTTC. It yields the protein CASSPGQGASSYNEQFF.

DNA of the CDR3: TGTGCCAGCAGTGAGTTCCTGGCTAACACAGGGATCGGGGAGCTGTTTTTT. This translates into CASSEFLANTGIGELFF. The genes are TRBV6-1 and TRBJ2-2, with D possibly matching TRBD1 (6 bases). The CDR3 is 17 residues long. Germline CDR1 MNHNS, CDR2 SASEGT. Trimming took off 3 bases at V and 7 bases at J, with 21 bases between the two ends.

The V call is TRBV10-3, the J call TRBJ1-1; D is ambiguous. The CDR3 spans 15 residues. Germline V gene lookup returns CDR1 ENHRY and CDR2 SYGVKD. The V end lost 2 bases, the J end lost 6 bases, and 16 bases lay between the germline ends. CDR3 nucleotide sequence: TGTGCCATCAGTGAGCCGCAGAACGGGGTTGCTGAAGCTTTCTTT. This sequence encodes CAISEPQNGVAEAFF.

This chain's CDR3 is CASSPGTGQDSNTIYF. The CDR3 DNA is TGTGCCAGCAGCCCCGGGACGGGACAGGATTCGAACACCATATATTTT. The chain recombines TRBV11-3 with TRBJ1-3, with 8 positions matching TRBD1. Germline assignment: CDR1 SGHNT and CDR2 YENEEA. The CDR3 contains 16 residues. Trimming removed 5 bases from V and 7 bases from J; junction bases left unmatched: 13.

The rearrangement uses TRBV15 and TRBJ2-1; 8 nucleotides agree with TRBD2. CDR3 size: 15 residues. Unmatched junction bases numbered 8, after V lost 0 bases and J lost 10 bases. Per the germline V gene, CDR1 is LNHNV and CDR2 is YYDKDF (reference sequence). The chain's CDR3 is CATSRDVGLGTEQFF. CDR3 DNA: TGTGCCACCAGCAGAGATGTGGGACTAGGAACCGAGCAGTTCTTC.

This chain connects TRBV18 to TRBJ2-1; no reliable D call. CDR1 and CDR2 (germline): KGHSH, LQKENI. The CDR3 extends over 13 amino acids. V was clipped by 0 bases and J by 13 bases, with 13 bases between them. The chain's CDR3 is CASSPPQAVFQFF. The CDR3 DNA follows: TGTGCCAGCTCACCACCGCAAGCCGTCTTTCAGTTCTTC.

The chain carries TRBV19 and TRBJ1-4; 7 bases line up with TRBD1. CDR3 length: 16 amino acids. J was trimmed by 2 bases and V by 5 bases; bases with no gene match: 8. The germline gives CDR1 LNHDA, CDR2 SQIVND (reference sequence). CDR3 nucleotide sequence: TGTGCCAGTAGTGCCGACAGGGATTACACTAATGAAAAACTGTTTTTT. Protein: CASSADRDYTNEKLFF.

The rearrangement joins TRBV29-1 to TRBJ1-1; D is undetermined. V was clipped by 6 bases and J by 2 bases, with 16 bases between them. The CDR3 spans 14 residues. Germline V lookup: CDR1 SQVTM, CDR2 ANQGSEA. Written as DNA, the CDR3 is TGCAGCGTCCGCTCGGTCGGAGACAACACTGAAGCTTTCTTT. Encoded protein: CSVRSVGDNTEAFF.

The genes are TRBV6-5 and TRBJ1-2; no clear D gene. The germline CDR1 and CDR2 sequences are MNHEY and SVGAGI. The CDR3 extends over 14 amino acids. V gave up 0 bases and J gave up 4 bases, with 9 bases separating them. CDR3: CASSYSEGFYGYTF. CDR3 in DNA: TGTGCCAGCAGTTACTCCGAGGGTTTCTATGGCTACACCTTC.

This clone was seen only once. This chain joins TRBV11-3 and TRBJ2-5; 9 nucleotides line up with TRBD2. CDR1 is SGHNT and CDR2 is YENEEA in the germline V gene. With 3 bases clipped from V and 2 bases from J, the junction kept 7 bases outside the gene matches. The CDR3 contains 16 residues. Written as DNA, the CDR3 is TGTGCCAGCAGCTTTTACCGACTAGCGGCACAAGAGACCCAGTACTTC. It is translated as CASSFYRLAAQETQYF.

This chain connects TRBV7-9 to TRBJ2-2; tentative D call: TRBD2 (5 bases). This CDR3 has 15 residues. Germline V lookup: CDR1 SEHNR, CDR2 FQNEAQ (reference sequence). The ends were cut back, 1 base at V and 2 bases at J, with 8 bases in the middle. CDR3 residues: CASSLDSGNTGELFF. DNA of the CDR3: TGTGCCAGCAGCTTAGATTCGGGAAACACCGGGGAGCTGTTTTTT.

The rearrangement joins TRBV11-3 to TRBJ2-2; no firm D call. CDR1 is SGHNT, CDR2 YENEEA, per germline. Trimming shortened V by 0 bases and J by 4 bases, and 6 bases separated the two germline ends. The CDR3 is 14 residues long. The CDR3 loop reads CASSLDPSTGELFF. In nucleotides, the CDR3 is TGTGCCAGCAGCTTAGATCCGAGCACCGGGGAGCTGTTTTTT.

The V gene is TRBV7-9, the J gene TRBJ1-2, with TRBD1 as a possible D gene (6 bases). CDR3 length equals 13 residues. With 1 base removed from V and 6 bases from J, the gap between germline ends came to 9 bases. The germline V gene encodes CDR1 SEHNR and CDR2 FQNEAQ (reference sequence). CDR3 in DNA: TGTGCCAGCAGCTTAGGGTCAGGGGATGGCTACACCTTC. This codes for CASSLGSGDGYTF.

The V call is TRBV18, the J call TRBJ1-5; 9 nucleotides align to TRBD1. In germline, CDR1 is KGHSH, CDR2 LQKENI. V dropped 6 bases and J dropped 6; count of bases not matched to a gene: 6. This CDR3 has 14 residues. The CDR3 DNA reads TGTGCCAGCTCCCATGACAGGGGGTCTCAGCCCCAGCATTTT. Translation: CASSHDRGSQPQHF.

This chain links TRBV6-1 with TRBJ2-2; D is uncertain. Germline lookup yields CDR1 MNHNS and CDR2 SASEGT. The CDR3 is made up of 12 amino acids. Trimming cost V 1 base and J 8 bases, with 5 bases left between them. The CDR3 DNA is TGTGCCAGCAGTGAAGTCCAGGGGGAGCTGTTTTTT. Residues: CASSEVQGELFF.

In the case of this clone: The identical CDR3 is also encoded by other nucleotide sequences in the sample. CDR3: CASSLGQPRNIQYF. As DNA, the CDR3 is TGCGCCAGCAGCTTGGGACAGCCGAGAAACATTCAGTACTTC. The J gene is TRBJ2-4, the V gene TRBV5-1; D perhaps matches TRBD1 (5 bases). The V end lost 0 bases, the J end lost 6 bases, and 10 bases lay between the germline ends. The CDR3 runs 14 residues. Germline V gene data show CDR1 as SGHRS and CDR2 as YFSETQ.

A single count supports this clone. The CDR3 loop is CASSLYRGTIYGYTF. In nucleotides, the CDR3 is TGTGCCAGCAGTTTATATCGGGGGACCATCTATGGCTACACCTTC. The chain couples TRBV28 to TRBJ1-2; TRBD1 is a possible D gene (5 bases). The germline CDR1 and CDR2 sequences are MDHEN and SYDVKM. Trimming removed 1 base at V and 4 bases at J, with 13 bases between. This CDR3 comprises 15 residues.

CDR3 sequence (DNA): TGCGCCAGCAGCCACGGGACAGCGCAAGAGACCCAGTACTTC. The encoded protein is CASSHGTAQETQYF. The genes are TRBV5-1 and TRBJ2-5; 7 nucleotides match TRBD1. There are 14 residues in the CDR3. With 4 bases clipped from V and 2 bases from J, the junction kept 5 bases outside the gene matches. Germline V gives CDR1 SGHRS, CDR2 YFSETQ.

The chain joins TRBV4-3 to TRBJ2-5, with D maybe TRBD2 (5 bases). The germline V and J ends were trimmed by 4 bases and 2 bases, with 8 bases remaining between them. CDR3 length: 13 amino acids. Germline CDR1 is LGHNA and CDR2 is YSLEER. The CDR3 here is CASSLGMQETQYF. CDR3 in DNA: TGCGCCAGCAGCCTCGGGATGCAAGAGACCCAGTACTTC.

The V gene is TRBV2, the J gene TRBJ2-6; 13 nucleotides line up with TRBD2. The CDR3 has 19 residues. The germline CDR1 and CDR2 sequences are SNHLY and FYNNEI. J lost 0 bases, V lost 8 bases, and 10 bases had no gene match. The CDR3 DNA is TGTGCCAGCGCCCGGGGACTAGCGGGAACCTTCTCTGGGGCCAACGTCCTGACTTTC. Protein product: CASARGLAGTFSGANVLTF. The entire variable domain, with the rest obtained from reference TRBV2 and TRBJ2-6, is as follows: EPEVTQTPSHQVTQMGQEVILRCVPISNHLYFYWYRQILGQKVEFLVSFYNNEISEKSEIFDDQFSVERPDGSNFTLKIRSTKLEDSAMYFCASARGLAGTFSGANVLTFGAGSRLTVL.

The V and J genes are TRBV7-9 and TRBJ2-7; D remains ambiguous. V lost 1 base, J lost 5 bases, and 12 bases lay in between. The germline gives CDR1 SEHNR, CDR2 FQNEAQ (reference sequence). The CDR3 contains 14 residues. DNA of the CDR3: TGTGCCAGCAGCTTAGGAGGCGGAGTGAACGAGCAGTACTTC. It yields the protein CASSLGGGVNEQYF.

This clone came up a few times. The V gene is TRBV11-2, the J gene TRBJ2-1; TRBD2 matches 12 bases. Germline V gene data show CDR1 as SGHAT and CDR2 as FQNNGV. The CDR3 sequence is 15 residues long. V shed 5 bases, J shed 8 bases, and the junction held 7 bases outside the gene matches. The CDR3 spells CASSTRTSGNHEQFF. In DNA form, the CDR3 reads TGTGCCAGCAGCACTCGGACTAGCGGGAACCATGAGCAGTTCTTC.

The chain is built from TRBV21-1 and TRBJ1-5; the table gives TRBD1 as D, unverified against the DNA. TRBV21-1 is a recognized pseudogene. There are 13 residues in the CDR3. CDR3 sequence reads: CASPDRGRQPQHF. CDR3 DNA sequence: TGTGCCAGCCCTGACAGGGGGCGTCAGCCCCAGCATTTT.